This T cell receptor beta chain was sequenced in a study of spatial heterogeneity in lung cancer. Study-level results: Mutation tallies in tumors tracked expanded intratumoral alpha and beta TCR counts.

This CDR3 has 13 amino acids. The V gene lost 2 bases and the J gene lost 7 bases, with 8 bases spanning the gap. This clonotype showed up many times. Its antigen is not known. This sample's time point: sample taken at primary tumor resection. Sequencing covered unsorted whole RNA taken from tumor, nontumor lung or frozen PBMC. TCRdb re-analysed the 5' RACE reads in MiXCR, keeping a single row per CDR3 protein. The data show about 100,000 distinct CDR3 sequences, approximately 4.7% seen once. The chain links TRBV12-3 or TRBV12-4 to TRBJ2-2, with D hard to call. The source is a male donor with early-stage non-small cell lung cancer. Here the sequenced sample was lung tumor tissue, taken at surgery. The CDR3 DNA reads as TGTGCCAGCAGTTTAAACCTGGGCGGGGAGCTGTTTTTT. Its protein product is CASSLNLGGELFF.